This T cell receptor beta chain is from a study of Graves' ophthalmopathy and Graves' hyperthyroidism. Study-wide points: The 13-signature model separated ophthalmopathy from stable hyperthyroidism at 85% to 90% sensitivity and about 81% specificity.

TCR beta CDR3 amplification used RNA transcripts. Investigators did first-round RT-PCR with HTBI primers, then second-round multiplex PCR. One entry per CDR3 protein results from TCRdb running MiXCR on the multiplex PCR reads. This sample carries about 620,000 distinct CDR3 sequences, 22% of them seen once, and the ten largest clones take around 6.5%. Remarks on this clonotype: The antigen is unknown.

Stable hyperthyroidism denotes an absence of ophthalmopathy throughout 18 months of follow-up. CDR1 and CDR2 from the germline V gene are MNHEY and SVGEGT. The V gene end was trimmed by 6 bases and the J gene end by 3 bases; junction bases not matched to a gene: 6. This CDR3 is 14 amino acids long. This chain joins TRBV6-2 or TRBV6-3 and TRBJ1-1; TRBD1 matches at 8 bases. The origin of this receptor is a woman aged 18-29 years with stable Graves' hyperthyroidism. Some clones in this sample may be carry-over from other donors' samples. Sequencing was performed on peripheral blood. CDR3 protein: CASRGQGAHTEAFF. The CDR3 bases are TGTGCCAGCAGGGGTCAGGGGGCGCACACTGAAGCTTTCTTT.